Listed below are T cell receptor beta chains from one sample, sequenced in a study of blood T cell repertoires in COVID-19. Clones were sequenced by immunoSEQ multiplex PCR, and TCRdb holds only the in-frame ones, with some missing. Of under 200,000 clones in the sample, roughly nine tenths were seen once. Source material: peripheral blood. Receptor source: a man aged 60-69 years with acute or convalescent COVID-19. Each CDR3 is given with its conserved first and last residue. The D gene is left open where the match is weak. Clone size, where shown, is once, few, many, or a class for clones that have expanded.

d_call j_call v_call clone_size cdr3_aa cdr3_nt
. TRBJ1-5 TRBV2 . CASSFRQANQPQHF TGTGCCAGCAGTTTCCGGCAGGCCAATCAGCCCCAGCATTTT
TRBD2 TRBJ2-1 TRBV5-1 . CASSLALAGGYNEQFF TGCGCCAGCAGCTTGGCCCTAGCGGGGGGATACAATGAGCAGTTCTTC
TRBD1 TRBJ1-3 TRBV30 . CAWSPTGGFAGNTIYF TGTGCCTGGAGTCCGACAGGGGGCTTCGCGGGAAACACCATATATTTT
TRBD1 TRBJ1-1 TRBV29-1 . CSVAQGRNTEAFF TGCAGCGTGGCACAGGGGAGGAACACTGAAGCTTTCTTT
. TRBJ2-1 TRBV4-1 . CASSQDAGQGSYNEQFF TGCGCCAGCAGCCAAGATGCGGGGCAGGGATCCTACAATGAGCAGTTCTTC
. TRBJ2-7 TRBV2 . CASREGGMRGFYEQYF TGTGCCAGCAGAGAGGGCGGCATGCGCGGGTTCTACGAGCAGTACTTC
TRBD1 TRBJ1-1 TRBV5-1 . CASTPGGVNTEAFF TGCGCCAGCACCCCAGGGGGCGTGAACACTGAAGCTTTCTTT
. TRBJ2-2 TRBV5-5 . CASGRGTDTTGELFF TGTGCCAGCGGCCGGGGGACGGACACCACCGGGGAGCTGTTTTTT
. TRBJ2-3 TRBV25-1 . CASSESPHTDTQYF TGTGCCAGCAGTGAATCCCCCCACACAGATACGCAGTATTTT
TRBD1 TRBJ1-4 TRBV14 . CASSLGQGTYEKLFF TGTGCCAGCAGCCTCGGACAGGGTACCTACGAAAAACTGTTTTTT
. TRBJ1-6 TRBV7-3 . CASSLNPGPSPLHF TGTGCCAGCAGCTTAAATCCTGGCCCTTCACCCCTCCACTTT
. TRBJ2-7 TRBV15 . CATSRGRSGVYEQYF TGTGCCACCAGCAGAGGGAGATCAGGGGTCTACGAGCAGTACTTC
TRBD1 TRBJ2-2 TRBV29-1 . CSVEVILGQNSNTGELFF TGCAGCGTTGAAGTTATATTGGGACAGAATTCGAACACCGGGGAGCTGTTTTTT
. TRBJ2-3 TRBV9 . CASSVLSGSTDTQYF TGTGCCAGCAGCGTATTAAGCGGAAGCACAGATACGCAGTATTTT
TRBD2 TRBJ2-1 TRBV19 few CASSFQTSGRTWSYNEQFF TGTGCCAGTAGTTTCCAGACTAGCGGGAGAACGTGGTCCTACAATGAGCAGTTCTTC
TRBD2 TRBJ2-2 TRBV14 . CASSQELLAGGPHGELFF TGTGCCAGCAGCCAAGAACTCCTAGCGGGAGGGCCCCACGGGGAGCTGTTTTTT
. TRBJ1-1 TRBV6-5 . CASSPTFERTEAFF TGTGCCAGCAGTCCTACCTTCGAACGGACTGAAGCTTTCTTT
. TRBJ2-3 TRBV30 . CAWSPVSGRTDTQYF TGTGCCTGGAGTCCGGTGAGCGGTAGGACAGATACGCAGTATTTT
. TRBJ2-2 TRBV2 . CASSDLRTGGTGNTGELFF TGTGCCAGCAGTGATCTTCGAACCGGGGGGACAGGGAACACCGGGGAGCTGTTTTTT
. TRBJ1-1 TRBV19 . CASSIGELYTEAFF TGTGCCAGTAGTATAGGAGAACTGTACACTGAAGCTTTCTTT
. TRBJ1-1 TRBV7-8 . CASSLGSGRTEAFF TGTGCCAGCAGCTTAGGTTCCGGGAGGACTGAAGCTTTCTTT
. TRBJ2-3 TRBV19 . CASSMSPSTDTQYF TGTGCCAGTAGTATGTCCCCTAGCACAGATACGCAGTATTTT
. TRBJ2-5 TRBV7-6 once CASSPSKTQYF TGTGCCAGCAGCCCGAGTAAGACCCAGTACTTC
. TRBJ2-1 TRBV19 once CASSIAQGGNEQFF TGTGCCAGTAGTATAGCTCAAGGGGGAAATGAGCAGTTCTTC
. TRBJ1-1 TRBV10-3 . CAISDSGRANTEAFF TGTGCCATCAGTGATAGCGGCAGGGCGAACACTGAAGCTTTCTTT
TRBD1 TRBJ1-5 TRBV6-2/TRBV6-3 . CASSTLGGTGIDQPQHF TGTGCCAGCAGTACCCTGGGAGGGACAGGGATCGATCAGCCCCAGCATTTT
. TRBJ1-4 TRBV30 . CAWRGDLANEKLFF TGTGCCTGGAGAGGGGATTTAGCTAATGAAAAACTGTTTTTT
. TRBJ1-2 TRBV30 few CAWSPRGVSYGYTF TGTGCCTGGAGCCCGAGAGGAGTTAGCTATGGCTACACCTTC
. TRBJ2-1 TRBV18 . CASSPESGSEQFF TGTGCCAGCTCACCTGAGTCGGGATCTGAGCAGTTCTTC
. TRBJ2-3 TRBV7-2 once CASSLVPEGGTQYF TGTGCCAGCAGCCTAGTACCGGAGGGTGGTACGCAGTATTTT
. TRBJ2-5 TRBV5-1 . CASSGDGGVQETQYF TGCGCCAGCAGCGGGGATGGCGGGGTCCAAGAGACCCAGTACTTC
TRBD2 TRBJ2-3 TRBV20-1 . CSASRPSGRDTQYF TGCAGTGCTAGTAGGCCTAGCGGGAGAGATACGCAGTATTTT
. TRBJ1-3 TRBV21-1 . CASKNRGISGNTIYF TGTGCCAGCAAGAATAGAGGTATTTCTGGAAACACCATATATTTT
TRBD1 TRBJ2-2 TRBV3-1/TRBV3-2 . CASGQGTGELFF TGTGCCAGCGGACAGGGGACCGGGGAGCTGTTTTTT
TRBD1 TRBJ1-2 TRBV30 . CAWSPDRVYGYTF TGTGCCTGGAGTCCCGACAGGGTCTATGGCTACACCTTC
TRBD1 TRBJ2-5 TRBV6-1 . CASSETGTVNVETQYF TGTGCCAGCAGTGAGACTGGGACAGTTAATGTAGAGACCCAGTACTTC
TRBD1 TRBJ1-5 TRBV4-2 . CASSQGAGGAGVKPQHF TGTGCCAGCAGCCAAGGGGCAGGGGGCGCCGGGGTGAAGCCCCAGCATTTT
. TRBJ2-2 TRBV11-3 . CASSLKRTGELFF TGTGCCAGCAGCTTAAAACGGACCGGGGAGCTGTTTTTT
TRBD2 TRBJ2-7 TRBV30 . CAGKSSGRPDPDEQYF TGTGCCGGAAAGTCTAGCGGGAGGCCGGATCCAGACGAGCAGTACTTC
TRBD2 TRBJ2-5 TRBV6-2/TRBV6-3 . CASSTGTSGRQQETQYF TGTGCCAGCAGTACCGGGACTAGCGGGAGGCAACAAGAGACCCAGTACTTC
. TRBJ1-4 TRBV15 . CATRRGLNEKLFF TGTGCCACCAGGAGGGGACTTAATGAAAAACTGTTTTTT
. TRBJ1-2 TRBV10-1 . CARTIPPYGYTF TGCGCCAGGACAATCCCCCCCTATGGCTACACCTTC
. TRBJ2-2 TRBV29-1 . CSVAERRELFF TGCAGCGTTGCCGAGAGGCGGGAGCTGTTTTTT
TRBD1 TRBJ1-1 TRBV2 . CASSVQGSGNTEAFF TGTGCCAGCAGTGTACAGGGGTCGGGGAACACTGAAGCTTTCTTT
. TRBJ1-3 TRBV19 once CASSLLNTIYF TGTGCCAGTAGCCTTCTCAACACCATATATTTT
. TRBJ1-2 TRBV6-1 once CASSEADRVYGYTF TGTGCCAGCAGTGAAGCGGACAGAGTCTATGGCTACACCTTC
TRBD2 TRBJ2-6 TRBV30 . CACLAGPGANVLTF TGTGCCTGCCTAGCGGGCCCTGGGGCCAACGTCCTGACTTTC
. TRBJ1-3 TRBV30 . CAWSPLGRDTIYF TGTGCCTGGAGTCCCCTTGGGAGAGACACCATATATTTT
TRBD2 TRBJ2-3 TRBV7-9 . CASSSGTSGGPTDTQYF TGTGCCAGCAGCTCCGGGACTAGCGGGGGACCCACAGATACGCAGTATTTT
. TRBJ1-2 TRBV5-1 . CASSFNRDGYTF TGCGCCAGCAGCTTCAACAGGGATGGCTACACCTTC
. TRBJ1-1 TRBV7-9 . CASSPRQYTEAFF TGTGCCAGCAGCCCGCGACAATACACTGAAGCTTTCTTT
TRBD2 TRBJ2-1 TRBV12-3/TRBV12-4 . CASTPGGNEQFF TGTGCCAGCACCCCGGGGGGGAATGAGCAGTTCTTC
. TRBJ2-5 TRBV19 . CASSILTSRGETQYF TGTGCCAGTAGTATATTGACTAGCAGGGGAGAGACCCAGTACTTC
TRBD1 TRBJ1-2 TRBV5-4 . CASSSGRGYGYTF TGTGCCAGCAGCTCTGGCAGGGGGTATGGCTACACCTTC
. TRBJ2-1 TRBV7-3 . CASSFGPVPYNEQFF TGTGCCAGCAGCTTTGGGCCTGTTCCCTACAATGAGCAGTTCTTC
. TRBJ2-7 TRBV7-8 . CASSLALGGSYEQYF TGTGCCAGCAGCTTAGCGCTTGGCGGATCCTACGAGCAGTACTTC
TRBD2 TRBJ2-1 TRBV7-6 . CASSSRLAGDDEQFF TGTGCCAGCAGCTCCCGACTAGCGGGGGACGATGAGCAGTTCTTC
TRBD1 TRBJ1-1 TRBV10-3 . CAISETGGNTEAFF TGTGCCATCAGTGAGACAGGGGGGAACACTGAAGCTTTCTTT
TRBD1 TRBJ1-4 TRBV30 . CAWSVQGSEKLFF TGTGCCTGGAGTGTACAGGGGTCTGAAAAACTGTTTTTT